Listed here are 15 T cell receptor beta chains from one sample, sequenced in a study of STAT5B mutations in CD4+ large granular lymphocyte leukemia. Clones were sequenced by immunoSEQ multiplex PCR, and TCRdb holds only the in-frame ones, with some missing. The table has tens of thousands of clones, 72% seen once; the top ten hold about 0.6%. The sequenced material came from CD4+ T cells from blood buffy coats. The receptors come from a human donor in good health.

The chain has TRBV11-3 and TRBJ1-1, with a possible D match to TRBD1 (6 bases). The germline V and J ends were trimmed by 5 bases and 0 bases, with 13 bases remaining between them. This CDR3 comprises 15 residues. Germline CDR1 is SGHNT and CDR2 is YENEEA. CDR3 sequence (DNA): TGTGCCAGCAGCCGACAGGCCCTTATGAACACTGAAGCTTTCTTT. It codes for CASSRQALMNTEAFF.

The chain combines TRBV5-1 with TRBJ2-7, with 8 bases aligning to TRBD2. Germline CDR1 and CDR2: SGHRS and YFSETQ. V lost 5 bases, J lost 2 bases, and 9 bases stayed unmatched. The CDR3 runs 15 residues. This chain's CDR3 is CASSRGGQGTYEQYF. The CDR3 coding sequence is TGCGCCAGCAGTCGCGGGGGGCAGGGCACCTACGAGCAGTACTTC.

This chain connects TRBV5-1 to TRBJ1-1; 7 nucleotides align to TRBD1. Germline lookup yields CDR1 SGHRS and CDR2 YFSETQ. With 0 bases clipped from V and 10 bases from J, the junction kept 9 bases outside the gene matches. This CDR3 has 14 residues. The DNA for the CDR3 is TGCGCCAGCAGCTTGGAGGGGGCTGGCTCTGGAGCTTTCTTT. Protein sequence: CASSLEGAGSGAFF.

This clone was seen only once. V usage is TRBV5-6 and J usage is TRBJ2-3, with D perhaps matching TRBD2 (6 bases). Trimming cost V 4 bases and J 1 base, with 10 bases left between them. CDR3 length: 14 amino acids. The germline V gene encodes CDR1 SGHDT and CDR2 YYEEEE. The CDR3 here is CASSLKRGTDTQYF. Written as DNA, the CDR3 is TGTGCCAGCAGCCTCAAGCGGGGCACAGATACGCAGTATTTT.

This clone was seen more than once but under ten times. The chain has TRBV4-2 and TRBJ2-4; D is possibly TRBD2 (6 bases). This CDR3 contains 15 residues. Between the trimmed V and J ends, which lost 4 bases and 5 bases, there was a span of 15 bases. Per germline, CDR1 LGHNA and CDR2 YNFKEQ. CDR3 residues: CASSLDRGLENIQYF. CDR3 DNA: TGTGCCAGCAGCCTTGATCGGGGGTTGGAAAACATTCAGTACTTC.

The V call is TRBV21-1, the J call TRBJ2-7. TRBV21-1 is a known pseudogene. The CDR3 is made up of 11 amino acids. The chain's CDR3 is CASSKPYEQYF. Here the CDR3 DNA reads TGTGCCAGCAGCAAACCCTACGAGCAGTACTTC.

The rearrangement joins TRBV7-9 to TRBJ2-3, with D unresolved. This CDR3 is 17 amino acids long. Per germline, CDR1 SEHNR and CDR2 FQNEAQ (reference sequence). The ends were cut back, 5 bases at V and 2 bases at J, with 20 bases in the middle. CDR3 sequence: CASSTFPRKNSTDTQYF. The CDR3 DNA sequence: TGTGCCAGCAGCACTTTCCCGAGGAAGAATTCCACAGATACGCAGTATTTT.

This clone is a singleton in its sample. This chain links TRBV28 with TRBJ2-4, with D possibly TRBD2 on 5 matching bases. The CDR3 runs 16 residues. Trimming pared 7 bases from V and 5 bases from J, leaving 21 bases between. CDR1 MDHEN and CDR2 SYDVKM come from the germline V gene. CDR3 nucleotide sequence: TGTGCCAGCACCCCTGCGATGAGGGTGTGGGAAAACATTCAGTACTTC. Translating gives CASTPAMRVWENIQYF.

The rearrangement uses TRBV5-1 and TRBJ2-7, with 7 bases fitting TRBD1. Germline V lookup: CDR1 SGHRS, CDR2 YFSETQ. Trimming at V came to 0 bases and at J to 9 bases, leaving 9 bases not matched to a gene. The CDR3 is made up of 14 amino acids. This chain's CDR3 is CASSLGDSQAAQYF. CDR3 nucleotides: TGCGCCAGCAGCTTGGGGGACAGCCAAGCAGCGCAGTACTTC.

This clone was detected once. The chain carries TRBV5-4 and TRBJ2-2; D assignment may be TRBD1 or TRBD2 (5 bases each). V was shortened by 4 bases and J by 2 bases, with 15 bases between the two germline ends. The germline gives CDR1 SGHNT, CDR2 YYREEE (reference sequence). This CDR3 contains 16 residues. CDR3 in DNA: TGTGCCAGCAGCGGCTCGGGGCCTCGAAACACCGGGGAGCTGTTTTTT. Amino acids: CASSGSGPRNTGELFF.

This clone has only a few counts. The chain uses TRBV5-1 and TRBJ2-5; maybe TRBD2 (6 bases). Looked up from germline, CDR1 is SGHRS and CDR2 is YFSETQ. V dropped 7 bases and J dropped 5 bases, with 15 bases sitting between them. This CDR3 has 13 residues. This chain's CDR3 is CASASGRGETQYF. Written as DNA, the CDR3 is TGCGCCAGCGCCTCAGGGCGGGGCGAGACCCAGTACTTC.

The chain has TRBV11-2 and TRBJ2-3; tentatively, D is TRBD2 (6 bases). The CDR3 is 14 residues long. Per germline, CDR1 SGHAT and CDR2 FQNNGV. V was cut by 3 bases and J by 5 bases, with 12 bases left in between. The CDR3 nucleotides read TGTGCCAGCAGCTTGGGGCGGGGCGGAGATACGCAGTATTTT. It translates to CASSLGRGGDTQYF.

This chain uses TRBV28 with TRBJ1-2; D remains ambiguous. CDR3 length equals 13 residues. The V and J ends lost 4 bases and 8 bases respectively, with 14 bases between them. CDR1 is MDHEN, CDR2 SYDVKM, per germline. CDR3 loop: CASSSLSVGGYTF. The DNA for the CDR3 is TGTGCCAGCAGTTCCCTTTCGGTCGGAGGCTACACCTTC.

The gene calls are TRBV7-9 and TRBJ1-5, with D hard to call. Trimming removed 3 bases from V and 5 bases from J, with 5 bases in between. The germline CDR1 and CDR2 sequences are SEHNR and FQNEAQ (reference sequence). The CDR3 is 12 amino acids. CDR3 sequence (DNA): TGTGCCAGCAGCTTCGACGATCAGCCCCAGCATTTT. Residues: CASSFDDQPQHF.

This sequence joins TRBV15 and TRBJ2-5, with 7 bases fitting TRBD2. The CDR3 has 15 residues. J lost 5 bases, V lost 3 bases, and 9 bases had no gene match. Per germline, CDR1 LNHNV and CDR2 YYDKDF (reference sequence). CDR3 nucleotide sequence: TGTGCCACCAGCAGTCAATCGGGGGGTTGGGAGACCCAGTACTTC. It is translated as CATSSQSGGWETQYF.